These T cell receptor beta chains were read from a single sample in a study of blood T cell repertoires in COVID-19. TCRdb keeps only in-frame clones here, not all; method: immunoSEQ multiplex PCR. Here the sample spans about 160,000 clones, about 80% being singletons. Input material: PBMCs or T cells enriched from blood (not recorded which). All receptors derive from a woman aged 55-75 years who had recovered from COVID-19. Each CDR3 is given with its conserved first and last residue. Clone size is stated in some rows and not others, as once, few, many or a class when expanded.

CDR3 protein	J gene	clone size	V gene
CASSFGAARQPQHF	TRBJ1-5	NA	TRBV7-9
CATSDFSGEGQHF	TRBJ1-5	NA	TRBV24-1
CASSSKDRVLFDQPQHF	TRBJ1-5	NA	TRBV5-8
CASRKRDREGTEAFF	TRBJ1-1	NA	TRBV19
CATSSGTGGKSYGYTF	TRBJ1-2	NA	TRBV15
CASSLLSGGHNEQFF	TRBJ2-1	NA	TRBV7-3
CASSLTGGFNEQFF	TRBJ2-1	NA	TRBV27
CASSQQAHQPQHF	TRBJ1-5	NA	TRBV14
CASSQGEQGRNQPQHF	TRBJ1-5	NA	TRBV7-8
CASSRTGDGANVLTF	TRBJ2-6	NA	TRBV6-4
CASSPTGGAGYTF	TRBJ1-2	NA	TRBV7-6
CASSEHGRGDSPLHF	TRBJ1-6	NA	TRBV6-1
CSVRQGGNSPLHF	TRBJ1-6	few	TRBV29-1
CASSLRDSGQPQHF	TRBJ1-5	NA	TRBV9
CASSWAGAYEQYF	TRBJ2-7	NA	TRBV11-2
CASSQNSKNIQYF	TRBJ2-4	NA	TRBV14
CASSFAQDTEAFF	TRBJ1-1	NA	TRBV7-2
CAWSPSGGAGDTQYF	TRBJ2-3	NA	TRBV30
CASSQSSRAYEQYF	TRBJ2-7	NA	TRBV16
CASNRDRQTEAFF	TRBJ1-1	NA	TRBV2
CASSRTAEAFF	TRBJ1-1	once	TRBV10-2
CASSLRPGGPYEQYF	TRBJ2-7	NA	TRBV7-2
CASRTDSEGAYGYTF	TRBJ1-2	few	TRBV6-5
CASSPSEGLAGNNEQFF	TRBJ2-1	few	TRBV3-1/TRBV3-2
CASDIAGGYYEQYF	TRBJ2-7	NA	TRBV5-1
CASSYSTGQVFEQYF	TRBJ2-7	NA	TRBV6-5
CASSPQGVSYEQYF	TRBJ2-7	NA	TRBV14
CASSLSWGGFREQFF	TRBJ2-1	NA	TRBV11-2
CARSWRGGPTDTQYF	TRBJ2-3	NA	TRBV5-3
CASSEPSTANTEAFF	TRBJ1-1	NA	TRBV2
CASSLVVMGGTQYF	TRBJ2-3	NA	TRBV7-8
CASRVTSGGSYEQYF	TRBJ2-7	NA	TRBV27
CASSLDPGQGNSPLHF	TRBJ1-6	few	TRBV11-2
CASTGQGRVNSPLHF	TRBJ1-6	NA	TRBV27
CASSAWDRAQETQYF	TRBJ2-5	NA	TRBV5-1
CASVEGALQNSPLHF	TRBJ1-6	NA	TRBV19
CASSEELMYTEAFF	TRBJ1-1	NA	TRBV19
CAWTVAGETQYF	TRBJ2-5	NA	TRBV30
CASRPGTGNTEAFF	TRBJ1-1	NA	TRBV3-1/TRBV3-2
CASSFRTSGDDTQYF	TRBJ2-3	NA	TRBV4-2
CASSSQGDTEAFF	TRBJ1-1	NA	TRBV12-3/TRBV12-4
CASSVSGGAKNIQYF	TRBJ2-4	NA	TRBV11-1
CASSFSRTSGAARGTQYF	TRBJ2-3	NA	TRBV7-2
CASSSGGVDTGELFF	TRBJ2-2	NA	TRBV5-1
CAIRGSGSDSPLHF	TRBJ1-6	NA	TRBV10-3
CAWSRDRTNTEAFF	TRBJ1-1	NA	TRBV30
CATSDPQGSSTDTQYF	TRBJ2-3	NA	TRBV24-1
CAISTSGGSYEQYF	TRBJ2-7	NA	TRBV10-3
CSASGQGDTQYF	TRBJ2-3	NA	TRBV20-1
CAWSVRGLTRGELFF	TRBJ2-2	NA	TRBV30
CASSLRAYNEQFF	TRBJ2-1	NA	TRBV27
CASRAGQGSTTEAFF	TRBJ1-1	NA	TRBV6-5
CASSFYFSGGTNTGELFF	TRBJ2-2	NA	TRBV7-2
CASSFISGTGGAEQYF	TRBJ2-7	once	TRBV7-8
CASRPRTSGGQNEQFF	TRBJ2-1	few	TRBV5-1
CASSPAGLTGNTIYF	TRBJ1-3	once	TRBV18
CASSDRGLAGITRTDTQYF	TRBJ2-3	NA	TRBV7-2